This TCR beta chain comes out of a study of blood T cell repertoires in COVID-19. Overall study context: COVID-19 samples collected from the United States, Italy and Spain covered acute and convalescent phases. Sources were T cells, B-cell-depleted T cells, or PBMCs; the material itself was cDNA or gDNA.

CDR3 length: 14 residues. From germline, CDR1 is SGHNT and CDR2 YYREEE (reference sequence). The V segment lost 4 bases and the J segment 6 bases; nucleotides outside the gene matches: 10. This clone was detected only once. In the study's own analysis: Reference gene primer amplification in the assay estimated nucleated cell counts. Sequencing was performed with immunoSEQ multiplex PCR; in TCRdb, only in-frame clones are kept and a portion is missing. V, J and clone size derive from that table, while D and trimming were established from the DNA sequence. This sample yields about 150,000 clones, of which around four fifths are seen a single time; about 2% belongs to the top ten.

Sequencing was performed on peripheral blood. The genes are TRBV5-4 and TRBJ2-7, with 7 positions matching TRBD2. The clonotype was recovered from a woman of 80 years or more with acute or convalescent COVID-19. CDR3 amino acids: CASSTSGGQGEQYF. In nucleotides, the CDR3 is TGTGCCAGCAGCACCTCGGGAGGTCAGGGCGAGCAGTACTTC.